A single sample is the source of the 15 T cell receptor beta chains below, sequenced in a study of T-cell reconstitution after alpha-beta-depleted transplantation in children. It was with unique molecular identifiers that the TCRbeta library was prepared. TCRdb itself ran the PCR reads through MiXCR, one entry per CDR3 protein. The data hold under 20,000 distinct CDR3 sequences, with 13% observed a single time. The material was PBMCs, mostly from graft donor cells, obtained 60 days after TCRalphabeta/CD19-depleted stem cell transplant. Source of these receptors: a female patient between 2 and 15 years old who had a stem cell transplant for congenital amegakaryocytic thrombocytopenia, so the T cells may come from the graft donor.

The chain employs TRBV9 and TRBJ2-1, with 7 nucleotides matching TRBD2. CDR1 and CDR2 (germline): SGDLS, YYNGEE. V shed 5 bases, J shed 3 bases, and the junction held 2 bases outside the gene matches. The CDR3 contains 13 residues. CDR3 DNA: TGTGCCAGCAGACCGGGAGGCTACAATGAGCAGTTCTTC. Protein product: CASRPGGYNEQFF.

V is TRBV6-1 and J is TRBJ2-3, with 9 nucleotides matching TRBD1. With 5 bases clipped from V and 6 bases from J, the junction kept 15 bases outside the gene matches. CDR3 length equals 17 residues. The germline V gene encodes CDR1 MNHNS and CDR2 SASEGT. CDR3 protein: CASSPPGTGLSWDTQYF. CDR3 in DNA: TGTGCCAGCAGTCCCCCCGGGACAGGGTTATCTTGGGATACGCAGTATTTT.

The sample holds many counts of this clonotype. The chain combines TRBV5-5 with TRBJ2-7; D perhaps matches TRBD1 (6 bases). Germline CDR1 is SGHKS and CDR2 is YYEKEE (reference sequence). The CDR3 has 12 residues. The V gene lost 6 bases and the J gene lost 4 bases, with 11 bases spanning the gap. The CDR3 loop reads CASTRDTYEQYF. DNA for the CDR3: TGTGCCAGCACCCGGGACACTTACGAGCAGTACTTC. Looking up the rest from reference TRBV5-5 and TRBJ2-7 gives the full variable domain: DAGVTQSPTHLIKTRGQQVTLRCSPISGHKSVSWYQQVLGQGPQFIFQYYEKEERGRGNFPDRFSARQFPNYSSELNVNALLLGDSALYLCASTRDTYEQYFGPGTRLTVT.

Points on this clonotype: The junction differs from germline at one of its ends, possibly a read error. This chain uses TRBV20-1 with TRBJ1-2, with D possibly TRBD1 on 5 matching bases. CDR1 DFQATT and CDR2 SNEGSKA come from the germline V gene (reference sequence). The CDR3 totals 12 residues. The CDR3 protein is CSARVRAGGYTF. The CDR3 DNA reads as TGCAGTGCCAGAGTAAGGGCAGGGGGCTACACCTTC.

A word on this clonotype: This may come from a read error, since a much larger clone is one base off. The V gene is TRBV24-1, the J gene TRBJ2-5; D perhaps matches TRBD1 (6 bases). The CDR3 loop spans 16 amino acids. The germline V and J ends were trimmed by 2 bases and 1 base, with 13 bases remaining between them. The germline V gene encodes CDR1 KGHDR and CDR2 SFDVKD. Here the CDR3 DNA reads TGTGCCACCAGTGATTCACGGACAGAGTCCCAAGAGACCCAGTACTTC. Amino acid sequence: CATSDSRTESQETQYF.

The V call is TRBV5-1, the J call TRBJ1-4; maybe TRBD1 (5 bases). The V end was cut by 5 bases, the J end by 8 bases, with 16 bases between. The germline gives CDR1 SGHRS, CDR2 YFSETQ. The CDR3 length is 14 residues. CDR3 loop: CASREDRGREKLFF. Written as DNA, the CDR3 is TGCGCCAGCAGGGAGGACCGGGGACGGGAAAAACTGTTTTTT.

There are many counts of this clonotype. CDR3 sequence: CSARYGDYNSPLHF. In DNA form, the CDR3 reads TGCAGTGCTAGATACGGAGATTATAATTCACCCCTCCACTTT. The chain joins TRBV20-1 to TRBJ1-6; the D is unclear. The CDR3 sequence is 14 residues long. Germline V CDR1 and CDR2: DFQATT, SNEGSKA (reference sequence). V lost 2 bases and J 4 bases, leaving 9 bases between the germline ends.

The chain combines TRBV5-1 with TRBJ2-3; 12 nucleotides match TRBD2. Trimming at V came to 7 bases and at J to 0 bases, leaving 6 bases not matched to a gene. The V gene's germline CDR1 is SGHRS and CDR2 YFSETQ. CDR3 length: 16 residues. CDR3 protein: CASRTSGAPSTDTQYF. CDR3 in DNA: TGCGCCAGCCGGACTAGCGGGGCCCCTAGCACAGATACGCAGTATTTT.

As concerns this clonotype: Relative to the germline gene, one junction end is altered; a read error may explain this. V gene TRBV10-3 combines with J gene TRBJ1-5, with D maybe TRBD1 (6 bases). There are 19 residues in the CDR3. The germline V gene encodes CDR1 ENHRY and CDR2 SYGVKD. The chain's CDR3 is CAFSLGGGPSGWSNQPQHF. CDR3 DNA sequence: TGTGCCTTCAGTTTAGGGGGAGGGCCCTCTGGTTGGAGCAATCAGCCCCAGCATTTT.

This clonotype was picked up many times. This rearrangement joins TRBV29-1 to TRBJ2-3; D is unresolved. This CDR3 comprises 14 residues. Germline V gives CDR1 SQVTM, CDR2 ANQGSEA. V lost 4 bases and J lost 6, with 17 bases in between. The CDR3: CSVVSVEHFDTQYF. As DNA, the CDR3 is TGCAGCGTTGTATCGGTAGAACACTTCGATACGCAGTATTTT.

This clonotype was detected ten times or more. The gene calls are TRBV5-1 and TRBJ2-3; D gene unclear. The germline V gene encodes CDR1 SGHRS and CDR2 YFSETQ. V gave up 2 bases and J gave up 5 bases, with 6 bases separating them. CDR3 length equals 12 residues. The DNA of the CDR3 is TGCGCCAGCAGCTTTGGGCAAGATACGCAGTATTTT. This translates into CASSFGQDTQYF. Full variable domain (remainder filled in from reference TRBV5-1 and TRBJ2-3): KAGVTQTPRYLIKTRGQQVTLSCSPISGHRSVSWYQQTPGQGLQFLFEYFSETQRNKGNFPGRFSGRQFSNSRSEMNVSTLELGDSALYLCASSFGQDTQYFGPGTRLTVL.

This clonotype was seen repeatedly, ten times or more. The rearrangement joins TRBV29-1 to TRBJ2-1, with 9 nucleotides matching TRBD1. The germline CDR1 and CDR2 sequences are SQVTM and ANQGSEA. The CDR3 contains 14 residues. Losses at the gene ends were 4 bases for V and 7 bases for J; bases not matched to a gene: 8. CDR3 sequence: CSVAGTGIRNEQFF. The CDR3 DNA sequence: TGCAGCGTTGCCGGGACAGGGATTAGGAATGAGCAGTTCTTC.

Many counts were recorded for this clonotype. The CDR3 here is CAAGVSYGYTF. CDR3 bases: TGTGCCGCAGGGGTCTCCTATGGCTACACCTTC. V is TRBV10-3 and J is TRBJ1-2, with a tentative D call TRBD1 (6 bases). This CDR3 is built from 11 residues. Between the trimmed V and J ends, which lost 11 bases and 4 bases, there was a span of 11 bases. In germline, CDR1 is ENHRY, CDR2 SYGVKD.

The chain is built from TRBV7-2 and TRBJ2-5; D not certain. The germline V gene has CDR1 SGHTA and CDR2 FQGNSA. The CDR3 contains 14 residues. V shed 3 bases and J shed 5 bases, with 13 bases lying between them. CDR3 bases: TGTGCCAGCAGCTTTCGCGCGCGTTTGGAGACCCAGTACTTC. Translation: CASSFRARLETQYF.

At least ten counts were recorded for this clonotype. The rearrangement uses TRBV20-1 and TRBJ2-7; 13 nucleotides agree with TRBD2. The CDR3 runs 14 residues. V lost 4 bases to trimming and J lost 3 bases; unmatched junction nucleotides: 3. The V gene's germline CDR1 is DFQATT and CDR2 SNEGSKA (reference sequence). Written as DNA, the CDR3 is TGCAGTGCTACAAGACTAGCGGGAGGCTACGAGCAGTACTTC. This encodes CSATRLAGGYEQYF.